This T cell receptor beta chain was identified during a study of cytomegalovirus exposure and HLA in healthy donors. The overall study: Genotyping of 300 to 450 donors showed that roughly 80% belonged to the Caucasian-associated ancestry cluster.

The CDR3 is made up of 12 amino acids. Germline CDR1 reads SGHDT; CDR2 reads YYEEEE. Trimming left V 4 bases short and J 7 bases short, with 9 bases between. Primers: 60 Vbeta forward and 13 Jbeta reverse. Profiled with immunoSEQ multiplex PCR; TCRdb holds only in-frame clones, not every one. The sample has about 170,000 clones; 85% are singletons. Sequencing was performed on PBMCs. This chain joins TRBV5-6 and TRBJ1-5, with D possibly being TRBD1 (5 bases). The clonotype originates from a boy younger than 10 in good health and CMV-seronegative. Here the CDR3 DNA reads TGTGCCAGCAGCCATGGGGGGCAGCCCCAGCATTTT. It is translated as CASSHGGQPQHF.